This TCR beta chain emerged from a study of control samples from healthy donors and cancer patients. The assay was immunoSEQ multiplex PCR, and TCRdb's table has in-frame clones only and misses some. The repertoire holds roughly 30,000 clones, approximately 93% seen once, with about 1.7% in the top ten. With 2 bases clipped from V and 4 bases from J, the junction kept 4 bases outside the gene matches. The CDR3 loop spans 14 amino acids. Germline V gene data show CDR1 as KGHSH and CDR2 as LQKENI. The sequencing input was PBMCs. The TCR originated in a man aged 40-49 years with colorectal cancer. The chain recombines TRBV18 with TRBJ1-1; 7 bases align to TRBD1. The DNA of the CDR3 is TGTGCCAGCTCACCAAACAGGGGAGGCACTGAAGCTTTCTTT. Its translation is CASSPNRGGTEAFF.